This entry describes one T cell receptor (beta chain). The data were taken from a study of blood T cell repertoires in COVID-19. This CDR3 region has 14 residues. Germline V gene lookup returns CDR1 LNHDA and CDR2 SQIVND (reference sequence). The ends lost 11 bases at V and 7 bases at J; junction bases unmatched: 13. Original processing methods: Amplification from reference gene primers served as the basis for estimated nucleated cell counts. The table came from immunoSEQ multiplex PCR; TCRdb's copy has only in-frame clones and leaves some out. V, J and clone size were drawn from that table, and D and trimming were deduced from the DNA. Counted here are about 150,000 clones, roughly 84% occurring once; the ten biggest clones make up 4.5% to 6%. Participants had their cohort set by participant-reported clinical history.

The V gene is TRBV19, the J gene TRBJ1-5, with TRBD1 matching over 8 bases. The sequencing input was PBMCs or T cells enriched from blood (not recorded which). This sequence was found in a woman between 45 and 60 years old who had been exposed to COVID-19. This chain's CDR3 is CASRQGAGGQPQHF. The CDR3 DNA follows: TGTGCCTCCCGTCAGGGGGCCGGTGGGCAGCCCCAGCATTTT.